Sequencing of this T cell receptor beta chain was carried out in a study of OX40 agonist ivuxolimab in advanced cancers. For the study in its entirety: Ivuxolimab was a fully human IgG2 agonistic monoclonal antibody targeting the costimulatory receptor OX40 (CD134). Intravenous ivuxolimab was administered to patients every 2 weeks at six dose levels: 0.01, 0.1, 0.3, 1.5, 3 and 10 mg/kg. Of the roughly 53 patients in dose escalation, some 19 had hepatocellular carcinoma, roughly 15 had melanoma, 9 had renal cell carcinoma and 9 had head and neck cancer. A male proportion of roughly 80% and a mean age of around 60 years, ranging from about 23 to 90, were recorded for the dose-escalation cohort. Prior anti-PD-1, anti-PD-L1 or anti-CTLA-4 therapy was permitted, and 40% of dose-escalation patients had received checkpoint inhibitors. Three dose-escalation patients achieved partial responses, one with hepatocellular carcinoma and two with cutaneous melanoma. Peripheral TCRbeta sequencing was intended to test whether TCR sequence diversity was altered and clonal T-cell expansion was caused by ivuxolimab. The paper reports the monotherapy dose-escalation portion (N of about 50 patients) of the phase I ivuxolimab trial.

To sequence the TCRbeta CDR3 region, genomic DNA was isolated from the sorted cells. The immunoSEQ Assay was used to sequence the TCRbeta CDR3 regions. TCRdb stores this immuneACCESS table with in-frame sequences only. Part of the clones is absent; in the studies checked, under half of the shortfall reflects unresolved V genes, and no reason is known for the rest. The sample table shows 100,000 or so clones, and roughly 95% are seen once. The ten largest clones add up to roughly 0.17% of the sample. Points on this clone: This receptor's antigen is unknown. No qualities accompany the bases; no much larger clone lies one base away.

Paper-wide results and their limitations: The antigen specificity of the peripheral T cells that underwent clonal expansion was not determined. At doses of 0.1 to 3.0 mg/kg, clonal expansion of both CD4+ and CD8+ T cells in blood was seen between baseline and week 6. In the 0.1-3.0 mg/kg groups, partial responders had among the lowest normalized peripheral clonal expansion, particularly in CD8+ T cells. Low levels of normalized T-cell clonal expansion were also seen in some patients who did not respond. On average, CD8+ T cells showed more expanded clones than CD4+ T cells after ivuxolimab.

The trial excluded patients who had a history of autoimmune disease or who were on systemic immunosuppression. In every dose cohort, peripheral blood was drawn for TCR sequencing at baseline, cycle 4 day 1, and cycle 7 day 1. The samples were drawn from a first-in-human, open-label, multicenter phase I dose-escalation trial of ivuxolimab. Adults with locally advanced or metastatic melanoma, renal cell carcinoma, hepatocellular carcinoma or head and neck squamous cell carcinoma were enrolled in the trial. Before TCR sequencing, CD4+ T cells and CD8+ T cells were sorted from peripheral blood as separate populations. From the cysteine through the phenylalanine, the CDR3 covers 18 amino acids. The sequence is cut down to CDR3 DNA, 54 bases in frame from base 1. Clipping removes 3 bases from V and 2 bases from J, with 7 as the unmatched junction base count. CDR1 and CDR2 are drawn from the germline V gene (reference sequence): MNHEY, SMNVEV.

Recombination connected TRBV27 to TRBJ2-3; 14 central nucleotides agree with TRBD2. Sequencing was performed on CD4+ or CD8+ T cells sorted from blood, taken in a trial of the OX40 agonist ivuxolimab. This receptor was obtained from an adult with an advanced solid tumor such as melanoma, head and neck, liver or kidney cancer. The nucleotides are TGTGCCAGCAGTTTCCCCCGACTAGCGGGAGGGCCCACAGATACGCAGTATTTT. This codes for CASSFPRLAGGPTDTQYF.